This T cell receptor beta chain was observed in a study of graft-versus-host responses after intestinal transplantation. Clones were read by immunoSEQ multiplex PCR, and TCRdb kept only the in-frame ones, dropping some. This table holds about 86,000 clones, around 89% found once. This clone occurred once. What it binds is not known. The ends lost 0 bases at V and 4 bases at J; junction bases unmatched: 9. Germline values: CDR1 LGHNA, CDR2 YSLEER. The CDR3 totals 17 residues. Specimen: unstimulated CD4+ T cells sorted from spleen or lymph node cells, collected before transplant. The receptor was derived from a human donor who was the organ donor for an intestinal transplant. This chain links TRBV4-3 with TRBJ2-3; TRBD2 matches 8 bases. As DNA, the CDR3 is TGCGCCAGCAGCCAAGACCGGGCGGGAGGTTACGCAGATACGCAGTATTTT. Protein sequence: CASSQDRAGGYADTQYF.